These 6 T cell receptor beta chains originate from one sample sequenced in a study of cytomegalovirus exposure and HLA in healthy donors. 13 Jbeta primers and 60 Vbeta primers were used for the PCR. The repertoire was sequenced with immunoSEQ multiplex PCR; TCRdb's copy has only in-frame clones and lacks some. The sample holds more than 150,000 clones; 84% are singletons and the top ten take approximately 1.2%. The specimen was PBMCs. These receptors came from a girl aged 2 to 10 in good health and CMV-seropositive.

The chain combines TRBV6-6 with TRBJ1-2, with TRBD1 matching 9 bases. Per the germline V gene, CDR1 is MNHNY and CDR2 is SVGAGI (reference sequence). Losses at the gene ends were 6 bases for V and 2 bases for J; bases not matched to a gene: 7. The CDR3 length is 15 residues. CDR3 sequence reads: CASRPTGGNNYGYTF. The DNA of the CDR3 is TGTGCCAGCAGACCAACAGGGGGCAACAACTATGGCTACACCTTC.

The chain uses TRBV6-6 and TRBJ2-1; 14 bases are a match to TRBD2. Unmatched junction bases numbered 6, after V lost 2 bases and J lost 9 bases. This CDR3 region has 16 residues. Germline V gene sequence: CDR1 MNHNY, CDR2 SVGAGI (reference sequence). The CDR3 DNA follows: TGTGCCAGCAGTTACCCCGGACTAGCGGGAGGAGGTGAGCAGTTCTTC. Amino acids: CASSYPGLAGGGEQFF.

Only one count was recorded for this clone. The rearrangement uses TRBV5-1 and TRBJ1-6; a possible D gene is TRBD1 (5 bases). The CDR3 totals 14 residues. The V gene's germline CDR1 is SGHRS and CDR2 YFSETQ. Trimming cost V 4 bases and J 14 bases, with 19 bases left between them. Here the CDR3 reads CASSLGRQPWTLHF. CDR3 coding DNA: TGCGCCAGCAGCCTAGGGCGACAGCCCTGGACCCTCCACTTT.

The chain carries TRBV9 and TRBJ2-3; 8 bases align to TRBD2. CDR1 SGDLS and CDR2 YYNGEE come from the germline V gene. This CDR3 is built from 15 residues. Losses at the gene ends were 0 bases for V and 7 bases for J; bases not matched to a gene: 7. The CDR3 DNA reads TGTGCCAGCAGCGTAGGAGCGGGGGCTCGGAATACGCAGTATTTT. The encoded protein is CASSVGAGARNTQYF.

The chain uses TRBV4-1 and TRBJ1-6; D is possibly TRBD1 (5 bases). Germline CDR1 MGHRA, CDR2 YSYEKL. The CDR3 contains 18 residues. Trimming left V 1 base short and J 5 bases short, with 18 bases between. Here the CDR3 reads CASSQVHVPGGDNSPLHF. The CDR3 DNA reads TGCGCCAGCAGCCAAGTTCATGTCCCCGGGGGGGATAATTCACCCCTCCACTTT.

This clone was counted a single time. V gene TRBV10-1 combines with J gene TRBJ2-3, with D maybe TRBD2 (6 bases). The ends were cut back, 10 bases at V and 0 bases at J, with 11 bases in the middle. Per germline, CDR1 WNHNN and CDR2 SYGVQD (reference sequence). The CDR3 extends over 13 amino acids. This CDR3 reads CANSGTSTDTQYF. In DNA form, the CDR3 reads TGCGCCAACTCCGGGACTAGCACAGATACGCAGTATTTT.